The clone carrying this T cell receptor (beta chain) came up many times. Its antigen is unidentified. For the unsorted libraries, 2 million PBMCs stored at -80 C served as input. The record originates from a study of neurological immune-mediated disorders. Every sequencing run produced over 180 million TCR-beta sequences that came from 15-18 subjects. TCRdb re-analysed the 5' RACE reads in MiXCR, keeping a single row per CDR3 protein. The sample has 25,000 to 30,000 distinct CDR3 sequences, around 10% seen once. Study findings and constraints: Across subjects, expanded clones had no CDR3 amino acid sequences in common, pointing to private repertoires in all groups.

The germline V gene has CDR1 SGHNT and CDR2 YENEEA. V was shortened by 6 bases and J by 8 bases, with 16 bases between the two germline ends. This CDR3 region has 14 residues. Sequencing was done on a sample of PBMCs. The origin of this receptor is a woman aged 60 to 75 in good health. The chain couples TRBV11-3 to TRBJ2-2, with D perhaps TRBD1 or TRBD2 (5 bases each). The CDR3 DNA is TGTGCCAGCAGACCGACAGCTTCGGGGGGGGAGCTGTTTTTT. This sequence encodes CASRPTASGGELFF.